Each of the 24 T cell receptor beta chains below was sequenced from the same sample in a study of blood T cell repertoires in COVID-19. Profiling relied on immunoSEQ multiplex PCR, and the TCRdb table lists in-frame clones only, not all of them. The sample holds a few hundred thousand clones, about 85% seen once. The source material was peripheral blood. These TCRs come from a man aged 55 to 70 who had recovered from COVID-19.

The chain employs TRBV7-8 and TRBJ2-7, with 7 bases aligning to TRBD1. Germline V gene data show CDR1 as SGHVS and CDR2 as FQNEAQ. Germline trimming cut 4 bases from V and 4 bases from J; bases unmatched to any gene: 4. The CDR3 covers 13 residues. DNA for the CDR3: TGTGCCAGCAGCTATGACAGGGCTTACGAGCAGTACTTC. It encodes CASSYDRAYEQYF.

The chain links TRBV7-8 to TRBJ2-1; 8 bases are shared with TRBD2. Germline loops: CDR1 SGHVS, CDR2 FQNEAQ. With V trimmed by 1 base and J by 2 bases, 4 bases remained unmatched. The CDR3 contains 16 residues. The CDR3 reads CASSLVGGGTYNEQFF. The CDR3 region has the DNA TGTGCCAGCAGCTTAGTCGGGGGGGGTACCTACAATGAGCAGTTCTTC.

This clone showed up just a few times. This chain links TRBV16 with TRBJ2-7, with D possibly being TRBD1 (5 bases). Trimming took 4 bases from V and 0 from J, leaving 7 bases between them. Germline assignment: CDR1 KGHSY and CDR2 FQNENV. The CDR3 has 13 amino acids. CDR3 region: CASSRQSSYEQYF. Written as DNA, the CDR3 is TGTGCCAGCAGCCGACAGTCCTCCTACGAGCAGTACTTC.

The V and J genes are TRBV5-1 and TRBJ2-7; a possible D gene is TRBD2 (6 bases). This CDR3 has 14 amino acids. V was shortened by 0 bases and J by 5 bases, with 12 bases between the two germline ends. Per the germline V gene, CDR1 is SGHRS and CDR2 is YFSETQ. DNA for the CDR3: TGCGCCAGCAGCTTGGAGTTCGGCGGGGACGAGCAGTACTTC. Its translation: CASSLEFGGDEQYF.

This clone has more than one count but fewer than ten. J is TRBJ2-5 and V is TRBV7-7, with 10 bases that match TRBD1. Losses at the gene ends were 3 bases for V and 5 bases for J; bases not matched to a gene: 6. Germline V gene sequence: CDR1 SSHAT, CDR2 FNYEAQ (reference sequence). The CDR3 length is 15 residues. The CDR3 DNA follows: TGTGCCAGCAGCTTCCCCGGACAGGGGGGGGAGACCCAGTACTTC. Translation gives CASSFPGQGGETQYF.

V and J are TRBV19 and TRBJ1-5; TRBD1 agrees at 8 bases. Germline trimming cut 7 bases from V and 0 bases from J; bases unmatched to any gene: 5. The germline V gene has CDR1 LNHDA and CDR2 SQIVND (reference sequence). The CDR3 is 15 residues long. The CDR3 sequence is CASIGTGHSNQPQHF. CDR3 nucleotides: TGTGCCAGTATCGGGACAGGACATAGCAATCAGCCCCAGCATTTT.

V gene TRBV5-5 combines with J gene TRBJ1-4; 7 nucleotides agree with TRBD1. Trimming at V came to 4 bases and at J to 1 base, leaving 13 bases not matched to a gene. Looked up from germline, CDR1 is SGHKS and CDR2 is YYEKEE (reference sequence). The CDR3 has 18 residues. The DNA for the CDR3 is TGTGCCAGCAGCCATCCACAGGGGACTTATAGAACTAATGAAAAACTGTTTTTT. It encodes CASSHPQGTYRTNEKLFF.

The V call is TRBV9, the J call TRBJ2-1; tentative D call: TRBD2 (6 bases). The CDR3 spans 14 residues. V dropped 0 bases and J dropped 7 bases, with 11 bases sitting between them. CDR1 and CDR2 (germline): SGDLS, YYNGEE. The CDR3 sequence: CASSVAGAGNEQFF. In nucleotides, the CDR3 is TGTGCCAGCAGCGTAGCTGGGGCGGGGAATGAGCAGTTCTTC.

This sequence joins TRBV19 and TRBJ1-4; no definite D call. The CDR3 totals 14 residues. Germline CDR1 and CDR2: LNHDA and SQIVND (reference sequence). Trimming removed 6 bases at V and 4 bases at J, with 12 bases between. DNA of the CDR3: TGTGCCAGTAGGAGACATCCCATTAATGAAAAACTGTTTTTT. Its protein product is CASRRHPINEKLFF.

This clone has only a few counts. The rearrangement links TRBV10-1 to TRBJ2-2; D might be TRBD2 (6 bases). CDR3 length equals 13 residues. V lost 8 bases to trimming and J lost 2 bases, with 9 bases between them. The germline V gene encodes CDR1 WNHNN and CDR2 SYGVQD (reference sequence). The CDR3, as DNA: TGCGCCAGCGGGACTTTTAACACCGGGGAGCTGTTTTTT. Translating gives CASGTFNTGELFF.

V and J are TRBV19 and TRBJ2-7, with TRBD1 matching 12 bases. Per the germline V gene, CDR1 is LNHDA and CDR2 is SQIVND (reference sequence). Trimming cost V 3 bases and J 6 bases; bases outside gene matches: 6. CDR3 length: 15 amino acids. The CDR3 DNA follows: TGTGCCAGTAGTATGGGGACAGGGGGCTATTTCGAGCAGTACTTC. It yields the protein CASSMGTGGYFEQYF.

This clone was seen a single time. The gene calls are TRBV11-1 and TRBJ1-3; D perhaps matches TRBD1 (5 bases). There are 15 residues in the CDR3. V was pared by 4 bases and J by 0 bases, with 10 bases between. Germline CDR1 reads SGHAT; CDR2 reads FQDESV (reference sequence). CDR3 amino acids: CASSWGDVSGNTIYF. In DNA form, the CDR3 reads TGTGCCAGCAGCTGGGGGGACGTCTCTGGAAACACCATATATTTT.

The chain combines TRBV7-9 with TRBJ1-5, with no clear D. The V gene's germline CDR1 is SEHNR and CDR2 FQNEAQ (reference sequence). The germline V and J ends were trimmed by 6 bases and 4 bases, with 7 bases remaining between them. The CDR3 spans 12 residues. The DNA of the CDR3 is TGTGCCAGCAGTAACATGAATCAGCCCCAGCATTTT. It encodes CASSNMNQPQHF.

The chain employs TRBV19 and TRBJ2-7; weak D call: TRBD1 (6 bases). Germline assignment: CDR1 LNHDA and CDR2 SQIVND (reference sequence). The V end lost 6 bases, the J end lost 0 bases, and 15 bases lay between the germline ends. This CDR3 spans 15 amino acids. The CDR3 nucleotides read TGTGCCAGTAGCTCCGGGACGGACAGCTCCTACGAGCAGTACTTC. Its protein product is CASSSGTDSSYEQYF.

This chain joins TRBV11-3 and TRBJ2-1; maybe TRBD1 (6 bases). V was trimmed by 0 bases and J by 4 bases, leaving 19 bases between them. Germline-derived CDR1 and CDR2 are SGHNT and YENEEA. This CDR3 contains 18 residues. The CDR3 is CASSLDSQGSTSYNEQFF. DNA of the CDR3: TGTGCCAGCAGCTTAGATTCCCAGGGGTCGACCTCTTACAATGAGCAGTTCTTC. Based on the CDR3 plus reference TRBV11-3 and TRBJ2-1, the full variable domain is EAGVVQSPRYKIIEKKQPVAFWCNPISGHNTLYWYLQNLGQGPELLIRYENEEAVDDSQLPKDRFSAERLKGVDSTLKIQPAELGDSAVYLCASSLDSQGSTSYNEQFFGPGTRLTVL.

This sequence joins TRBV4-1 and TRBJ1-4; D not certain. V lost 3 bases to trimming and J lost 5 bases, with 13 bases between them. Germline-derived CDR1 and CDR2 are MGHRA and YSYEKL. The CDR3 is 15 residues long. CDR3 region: CASSQGSAGNEKLFF. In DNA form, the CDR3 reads TGCGCCAGCAGCCAGGGAAGTGCGGGGAATGAAAAACTGTTTTTT.

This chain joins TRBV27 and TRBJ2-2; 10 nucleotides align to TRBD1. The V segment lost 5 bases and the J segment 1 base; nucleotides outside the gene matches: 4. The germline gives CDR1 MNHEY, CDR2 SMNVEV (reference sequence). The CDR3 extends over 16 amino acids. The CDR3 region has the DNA TGTGCCAGCAGTGCGACAGGGGGCCGGAACACCGGGGAGCTGTTTTTT. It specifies CASSATGGRNTGELFF.

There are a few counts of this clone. CDR3 bases: TGTGCCAGCTCACCACGAGCGGGGAGCTCCTACGAGCAGTACTTC. Its translation is CASSPRAGSSYEQYF. The rearrangement links TRBV18 to TRBJ2-7; 7 bases align to TRBD2. This CDR3 contains 15 residues. Losses at the gene ends were 1 base for V and 0 bases for J; bases not matched to a gene: 3. The germline V gene has CDR1 KGHSH and CDR2 LQKENI.

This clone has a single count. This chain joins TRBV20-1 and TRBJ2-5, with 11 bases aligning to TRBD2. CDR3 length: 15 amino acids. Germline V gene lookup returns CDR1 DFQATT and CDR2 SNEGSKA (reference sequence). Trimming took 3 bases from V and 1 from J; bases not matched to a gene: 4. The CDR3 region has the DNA TGCAGTGCTAGTAGACTAGCGGGGTCCCAAGAGACCCAGTACTTC. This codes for CSASRLAGSQETQYF.

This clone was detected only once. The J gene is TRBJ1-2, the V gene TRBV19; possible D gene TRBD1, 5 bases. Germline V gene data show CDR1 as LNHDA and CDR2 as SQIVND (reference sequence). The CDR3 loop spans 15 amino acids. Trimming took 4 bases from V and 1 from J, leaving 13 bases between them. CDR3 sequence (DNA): TGTGCCAGTAGTAGACAGTCGCTCCGTAACTATGGCTACACCTTC. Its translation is CASSRQSLRNYGYTF.

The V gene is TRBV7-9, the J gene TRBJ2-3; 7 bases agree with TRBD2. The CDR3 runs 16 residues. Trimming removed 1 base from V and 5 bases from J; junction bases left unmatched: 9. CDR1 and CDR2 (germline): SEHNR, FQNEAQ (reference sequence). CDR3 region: CASSLVGTTKRDTQYF. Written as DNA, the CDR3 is TGTGCCAGCAGCTTAGTCGGGACTACCAAGCGAGATACGCAGTATTTT.

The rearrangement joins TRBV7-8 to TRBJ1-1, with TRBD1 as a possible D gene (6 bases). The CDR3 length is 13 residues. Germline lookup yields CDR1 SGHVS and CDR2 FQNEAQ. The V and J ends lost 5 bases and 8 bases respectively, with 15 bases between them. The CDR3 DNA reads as TGTGCCAGCAGCCCAACAGGGAACAGGGAAGCTTTCTTT. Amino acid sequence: CASSPTGNREAFF.

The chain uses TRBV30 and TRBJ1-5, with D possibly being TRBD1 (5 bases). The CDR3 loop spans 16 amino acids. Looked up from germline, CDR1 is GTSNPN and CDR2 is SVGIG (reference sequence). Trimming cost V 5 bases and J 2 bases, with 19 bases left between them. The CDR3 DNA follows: TGTGCCTGGTCGACCGGGACTCCCAGGGGCAATCAGCCCCAGCATTTT. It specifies CAWSTGTPRGNQPQHF. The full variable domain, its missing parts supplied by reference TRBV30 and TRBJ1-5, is SQTIHQWPATLVQPVGSPLSLECTVEGTSNPNLYWYRQAAGRGLQLLFYSVGIGQISSEVPQNLSASRPQDRQFILSSKKLLLSDSGFYLCAWSTGTPRGNQPQHFGDGTRLSIL.

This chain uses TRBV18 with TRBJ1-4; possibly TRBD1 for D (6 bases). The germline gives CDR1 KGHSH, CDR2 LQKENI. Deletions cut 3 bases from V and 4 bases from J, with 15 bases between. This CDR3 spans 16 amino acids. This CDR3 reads CASSPTQGRGNEKLFF. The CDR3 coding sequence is TGTGCCAGCTCACCCACACAGGGACGGGGTAATGAAAAACTGTTTTTT.